The sequence of this T cell receptor beta chain was determined in a study of shared clonotypes between healthy human individuals. The donor population consisted of healthy HIV-negative adults with no recent acute infections or vaccinations. Points on this clone: Its antigen is unidentified.

Genomic DNA of every subset was divided equally among multiple immunoSEQ plates. This table comes from immunoSEQ multiplex PCR, and its TCRdb copy is limited to in-frame clones, with some not included. The sample includes some 2,000,000 clones, 95% of them seen just once. Germline CDR1 is KGHSH and CDR2 is LQKENI. The CDR3 covers 14 residues. V was shortened by 4 bases and J by 7 bases, with 16 bases between the two germline ends. Study results and limitations: When naive CD4 clonotypes were compared across several donors, approximately 5% were shared.

This chain joins TRBV18 and TRBJ1-2; D is unclear. The clonotype originates from a man younger than 35 in good health. The sequenced sample was naive CD4+ T cells sorted from blood. The subset denotes: CD45RA+ positively selected. CDR3 sequence reads: CASSLNGKSGGYTF. The CDR3 nucleotides read TGTGCCAGCTCACTTAACGGGAAATCAGGTGGCTACACCTTC.